These 9 T cell receptor beta chains originate from one sample sequenced in a study of siplizumab effects on memory and regulatory T cells. Generated by immunoSEQ multiplex PCR, the TCRdb table keeps only in-frame clones and is missing some. The sample has about 50,000 clones; over 90% are singletons. Material for sequencing was CD8+ T cells sorted from blood. The receptors come from a human donor in good health.

The genes are TRBV5-1 and TRBJ2-2; no clear D gene. Germline V lookup: CDR1 SGHRS, CDR2 YFSETQ. The V and J ends lost 4 bases and 7 bases respectively, with 8 bases between them. The CDR3 runs 12 residues. The CDR3, as DNA: TGCGCCAGCAGCATCCGTGTCGGGGAGCTGTTTTTT. It is translated as CASSIRVGELFF.

V gene TRBV10-1 combines with J gene TRBJ2-7; 14 nucleotides match TRBD2. V shed 4 bases and J 6 bases; nucleotides not matched to a gene: 8. In germline, CDR1 is WNHNN, CDR2 SYGVQD (reference sequence). This CDR3 is 16 amino acids long. The CDR3 DNA sequence: TGCGCCAGCAGTGTTAGGACTAGCGGGAGGACGGCCGAGCAGTACTTC. Its protein product is CASSVRTSGRTAEQYF.

The chain uses TRBV7-9 and TRBJ2-1, with D uncertain. This CDR3 has 11 amino acids. Germline CDR1 reads SEHNR; CDR2 reads FQNEAQ (reference sequence). Between the trimmed V and J ends, which lost 6 bases and 1 base, there was a span of 1 base. The chain's CDR3 is CASRSYNEQFF. As DNA, the CDR3 is TGTGCCAGCAGATCCTACAATGAGCAGTTCTTC.

V gene TRBV29-1 combines with J gene TRBJ2-1; D is ambiguous. The CDR3 loop spans 13 amino acids. Trimming shortened V by 6 bases and J by 3 bases, and 12 bases separated the two germline ends. Germline CDR1 reads SQVTM; CDR2 reads ANQGSEA. The CDR3 DNA reads TGCAGCGTCGAACCTGACAACTACAATGAGCAGTTCTTC. This translates into CSVEPDNYNEQFF.

The rearrangement joins TRBV5-4 to TRBJ2-7; D tentatively reads TRBD1 or TRBD2 (5 bases each). The CDR3 consists of 15 residues. V gave up 4 bases and J gave up 6 bases, with 20 bases separating them. Germline V CDR1 and CDR2: SGHNT, YYREEE (reference sequence). Here the CDR3 DNA reads TGTGCCAGCAGCCGGGACGGCAAAAGGGGCCTCGAGCAGTACTTC. Amino acid sequence: CASSRDGKRGLEQYF.

The chain employs TRBV6-5 and TRBJ1-1; 10 bases are shared with TRBD1. The CDR3 is made up of 14 amino acids. From germline, CDR1 is MNHEY and CDR2 SVGAGI. V gave up 6 bases and J gave up 4 bases; unmatched junction bases: 5. CDR3: CASRETGGGTEAFF. CDR3 nucleotide sequence: TGTGCCAGCAGGGAGACAGGGGGCGGCACTGAAGCTTTCTTT.

The chain couples TRBV27 to TRBJ2-1, with 8 bases lining up with TRBD2. Trimming took 0 bases from V and 3 from J; bases not matched to a gene: 4. This CDR3 region has 16 residues. Germline V gives CDR1 MNHEY, CDR2 SMNVEV (reference sequence). The CDR3 here is CASSLSAGGYYNEQFF. The CDR3 DNA sequence: TGTGCCAGCAGTTTATCGGCGGGAGGATACTACAATGAGCAGTTCTTC.

The rearrangement uses TRBV15 and TRBJ1-4, with D unresolved. This CDR3 spans 16 amino acids. V gave up 0 bases and J gave up 0 bases, with 8 bases separating them. Germline lookup yields CDR1 LNHNV and CDR2 YYDKDF (reference sequence). DNA for the CDR3: TGTGCCACCAGCAGAGATAGAGAGGCAACTAATGAAAAACTGTTTTTT. Its protein product is CATSRDREATNEKLFF. Based on the CDR3 plus reference TRBV15 and TRBJ1-4, the full variable domain is DAMVIQNPRYQVTQFGKPVTLSCSQTLNHNVMYWYQQKSSQAPKLLFHYYDKDFNNEADTPDNFQSRRPNTSFCFLDIRSPGLGDTAMYLCATSRDREATNEKLFFGSGTQLSVL.

The V and J genes are TRBV29-1 and TRBJ2-3; perhaps TRBD2 as D (5 bases). Trimming removed 6 bases at V and 0 bases at J, with 19 bases between. The length of the CDR3 is 16 residues. The germline V gene encodes CDR1 SQVTM and CDR2 ANQGSEA. This CDR3 reads CSVFGVIKASTDTQYF. The CDR3 coding sequence is TGCAGCGTGTTCGGGGTAATCAAGGCAAGCACAGATACGCAGTATTTT.